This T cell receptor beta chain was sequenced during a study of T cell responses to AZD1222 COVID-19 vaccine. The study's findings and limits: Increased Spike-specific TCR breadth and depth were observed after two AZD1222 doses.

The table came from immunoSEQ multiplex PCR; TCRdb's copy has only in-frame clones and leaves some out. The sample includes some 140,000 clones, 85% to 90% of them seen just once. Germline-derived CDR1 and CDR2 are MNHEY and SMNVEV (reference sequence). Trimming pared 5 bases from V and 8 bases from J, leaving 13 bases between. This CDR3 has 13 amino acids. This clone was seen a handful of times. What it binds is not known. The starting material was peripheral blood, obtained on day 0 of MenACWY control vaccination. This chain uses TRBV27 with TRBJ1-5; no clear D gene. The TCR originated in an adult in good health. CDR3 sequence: CASSPSEGKPQHF. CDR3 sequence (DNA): TGTGCCAGCAGTCCCTCCGAGGGAAAGCCCCAGCATTTT.